This T cell receptor beta chain was retrieved from a study of cytomegalovirus exposure and HLA in healthy donors. Findings and caveats of the study: Sequencing likely caused a cluster of highly shared sequence variants.

This CDR3 is 14 amino acids long. From germline, CDR1 is SEHNR and CDR2 FQNEAQ (reference sequence). Each of the donors was a healthy bone marrow donor. Comment on this clone: Antigen unknown. One junction end does not reproduce the germline sequence, and a read error may be involved.

PCR employed 60 Vbeta and 13 Jbeta primers. Sequencing was performed with immunoSEQ multiplex PCR; in TCRdb, only in-frame clones are kept and a portion is missing. The sample holds 160,000 or so clones, 60% to 85% seen once. The clonotype comes from a woman in her 30s in good health and CMV-seronegative. Material: PBMCs. J is TRBJ1-3 and V is TRBV7-9, with 7 bases that match TRBD1. For the CDR3, the DNA is TGTTCCAGCAGCTTCACAGGGGTTGGAAACACCATATATTTT. This sequence encodes CSSSFTGVGNTIYF.